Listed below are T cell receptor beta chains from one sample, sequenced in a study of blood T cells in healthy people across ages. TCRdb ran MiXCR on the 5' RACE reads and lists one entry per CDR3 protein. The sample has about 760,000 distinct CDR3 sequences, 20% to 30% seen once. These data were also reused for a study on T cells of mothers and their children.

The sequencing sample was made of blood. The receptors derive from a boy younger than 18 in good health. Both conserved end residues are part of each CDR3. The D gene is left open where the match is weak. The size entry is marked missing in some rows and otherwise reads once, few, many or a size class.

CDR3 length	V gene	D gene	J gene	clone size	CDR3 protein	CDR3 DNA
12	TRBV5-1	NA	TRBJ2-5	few	CASSTERETQYF	TGCGCCAGCAGCACGGAGAGGGAGACCCAGTACTTC
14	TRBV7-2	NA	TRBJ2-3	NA	CASSLGLVPDTQYF	TGTGCCAGCAGCTTAGGACTAGTTCCAGATACGCAGTATTTT
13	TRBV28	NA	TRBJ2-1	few	CASFGTLKAEQFF	TGTGCCAGCTTCGGGACTCTCAAAGCGGAGCAGTTCTTC
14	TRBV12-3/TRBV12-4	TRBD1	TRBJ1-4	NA	CASRTQGAYEKLFF	TGTGCCAGCAGGACACAGGGGGCCTATGAAAAACTGTTTTTT
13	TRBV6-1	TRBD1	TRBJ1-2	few	CASSGTGVSGYTF	TGTGCCAGCAGTGGGACAGGGGTCTCTGGCTACACCTTC
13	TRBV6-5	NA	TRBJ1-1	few	CASSYGSNTEAFF	TGTGCCAGCAGTTACGGATCGAACACTGAAGCTTTCTTT
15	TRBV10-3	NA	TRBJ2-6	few	CAISAQGAGANVLTF	TGTGCCATCAGTGCCCAGGGAGCTGGGGCCAACGTCCTGACTTTC
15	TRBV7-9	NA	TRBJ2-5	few	CASSQLQGNQETQYF	TGTGCCAGCAGCCAATTGCAGGGGAACCAAGAGACCCAGTACTTC
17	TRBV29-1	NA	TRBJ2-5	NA	CSITGTKGIPQQETQYF	TGCAGCATAACCGGGACCAAAGGCATACCTCAGCAAGAGACCCAGTACTTC
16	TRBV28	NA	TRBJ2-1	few	CASSSRPAVFYNEQFF	TGTGCCAGCAGTTCCCGTCCAGCGGTATTCTACAATGAGCAGTTCTTC
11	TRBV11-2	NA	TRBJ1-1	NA	CASSPLNKAFF	TGTGCCAGCAGCCCCCTCAACAAGGCTTTCTTT
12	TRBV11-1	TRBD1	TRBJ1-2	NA	CASSSTGAGYTF	TGTGCCAGCAGCAGTACAGGGGCCGGCTACACCTTC
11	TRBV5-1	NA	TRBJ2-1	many	CASSLGLEQFF	TGTGCCAGCAGCTTAGGACTAGAGCAGTTCTTC
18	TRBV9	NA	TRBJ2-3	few	CASSVAPLSAGPRDTQYF	TGTGCCAGCAGCGTAGCTCCCCTATCGGCGGGACCGCGGGATACGCAGTATTTT